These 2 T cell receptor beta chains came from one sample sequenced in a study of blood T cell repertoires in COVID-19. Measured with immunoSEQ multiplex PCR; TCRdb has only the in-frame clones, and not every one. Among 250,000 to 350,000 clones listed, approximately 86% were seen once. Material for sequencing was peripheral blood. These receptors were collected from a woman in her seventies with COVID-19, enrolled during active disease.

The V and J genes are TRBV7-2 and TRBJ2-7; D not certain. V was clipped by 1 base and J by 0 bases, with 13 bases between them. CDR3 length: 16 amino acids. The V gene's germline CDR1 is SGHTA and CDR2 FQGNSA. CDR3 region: CASSLVWNLGSYEQYF. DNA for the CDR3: TGTGCCAGCAGCTTAGTATGGAACCTAGGCTCCTACGAGCAGTACTTC.

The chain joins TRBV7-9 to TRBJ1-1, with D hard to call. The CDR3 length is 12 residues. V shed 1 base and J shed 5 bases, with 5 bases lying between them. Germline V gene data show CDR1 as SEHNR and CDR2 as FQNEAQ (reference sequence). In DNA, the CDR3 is TGTGCCAGCAGCTTAGGTTCGACTGAAGCTTTCTTT. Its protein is CASSLGSTEAFF.